The sequence of this T cell receptor (beta chain) was determined in a study of T cell repertoires in cytomegalovirus infection. At the level of the study: It was the public TCR beta signatures that indicated both CMV infection and matching HLA type.

This clonotype came up a few times. The CDR3 is 16 residues long. V lost 0 bases and J lost 0, with 13 bases in between. Germline V gene data show CDR1 as SGHRS and CDR2 as YFSETQ. TCRdb recomputed calls from the reads with MiXCR, one row per CDR3 protein. The table lists some 440,000 distinct CDR3 sequences, approximately 31% of them singletons. Sequences were obtained from PBMCs. The origin of this receptor is a human donor in good health (CMV status not recorded). Some clones in this sample may be carry-over from other donors' samples. J is TRBJ2-7 and V is TRBV5-1, with TRBD1 as a possible D gene (5 bases). Written as DNA, the CDR3 is TGCGCCAGCAGCTTGGCAGACAGTTGGAGCTCCTACGAGCAGTACTTC. Its protein is CASSLADSWSSYEQYF.